The 12 T cell receptor beta chains in this list originate from one sample, sequenced in a study of cytomegalovirus exposure and HLA in healthy donors. This PCR relied on a set of 60 Vbeta primers and 13 Jbeta primers. Assay: immunoSEQ multiplex PCR; the TCRdb copy retains only in-frame clones and omits some. The data show approximately 170,000 clones, with about four fifths seen just once and 2% to 2.5% held by the top ten. Sequenced material: PBMCs. Source of these receptors: a woman in her forties or fifties in good health and CMV-seronegative.

The chain employs TRBV28 and TRBJ1-2, with D hard to call. CDR1 MDHEN and CDR2 SYDVKM come from the germline V gene. The CDR3 is 13 residues long. V lost 6 bases to trimming and J lost 4 bases, with 12 bases between them. The CDR3 sequence is CASSGTDLYGYTF. Written as DNA, the CDR3 is TGTGCCAGCAGCGGTACAGATCTCTATGGCTACACCTTC.

The rearrangement joins TRBV5-1 to TRBJ2-1; 14 bases are shared with TRBD2. Germline CDR1 SGHRS, CDR2 YFSETQ. The trim removed 0 bases at V and 8 bases at J, leaving 7 bases unmatched. This CDR3 is built from 17 residues. CDR3 region: CASSLAFPGLAGDEQFF. The CDR3, as DNA: TGCGCCAGCAGCTTGGCCTTCCCGGGACTAGCGGGAGATGAGCAGTTCTTC.

For this clone: A read error may account for a junction end that differs from germline. The same CDR3 is also encoded by other DNA sequences in this sample. The rearrangement joins TRBV28 to TRBJ2-4; 7 bases are a match to TRBD1. The CDR3 covers 14 residues. From germline, CDR1 is MDHEN and CDR2 SYDVKM. This CDR3 is CASSLRTGDNIQYF. The CDR3 region has the DNA TGCGCCAGCAGTTTAAGAACAGGGGATAACATTCAGTACTTC.

The genes are TRBV14 and TRBJ1-3; TRBD1 is a possible D gene (5 bases). From germline, CDR1 is SGHDN and CDR2 FVKESK. Trimming pared 2 bases from V and 0 bases from J, leaving 11 bases between. The CDR3 extends over 16 amino acids. Here the CDR3 reads CASSQLGVGSGNTIYF. CDR3 nucleotides: TGTGCCAGCAGCCAATTAGGGGTCGGCTCTGGAAACACCATATATTTT.

This clone showed up just once. The chain links TRBV7-8 to TRBJ2-1; possible D gene TRBD2, 5 bases. The CDR3 is 11 amino acids. Germline V gives CDR1 SGHVS, CDR2 FQNEAQ. Trimming took off 1 base at V and 10 bases at J, with 5 bases between the two ends. The CDR3 nucleotides read TGTGCCAGCAGCTTAGGGGAGGAGCAGTTCTTC. Protein sequence: CASSLGEEQFF.

The J gene is TRBJ2-1, the V gene TRBV30, with 10 positions matching TRBD2. The CDR3 contains 14 residues. V was pared by 3 bases and J by 3 bases, with 2 bases of the junction left unmatched. Germline V gene lookup returns CDR1 GTSNPN and CDR2 SVGIG (reference sequence). DNA for the CDR3: TGTGCCTGGAGACTAGCGGGGAGCTACAATGAGCAGTTCTTC. This encodes CAWRLAGSYNEQFF.

This clone was observed a single time. The V call is TRBV28, the J call TRBJ2-2; the match to TRBD1 covers 11 bases. The CDR3 contains 15 residues. The J segment lost 4 bases and the V segment lost 3 bases, leaving 1 base of the junction unmatched. Germline V gene data show CDR1 as MDHEN and CDR2 as SYDVKM. CDR3 bases: TGTGCCAGCAGTTTGGGACAGGGGGTCACCGGGGAGCTGTTTTTT. It codes for CASSLGQGVTGELFF.

The chain employs TRBV6-5 and TRBJ2-7, with a possible D match to TRBD1 (7 bases). The CDR3 consists of 14 residues. The germline CDR1 and CDR2 sequences are MNHEY and SVGAGI. V was clipped by 6 bases and J by 4 bases, with 16 bases between them. In nucleotides, the CDR3 is TGTGCCAGCAGCCCAACGACAGGGAGGTACGAGCAGTACTTC. This translates into CASSPTTGRYEQYF.

This chain links TRBV7-2 with TRBJ2-5; 9 bases are a match to TRBD2. Germline CDR1 and CDR2: SGHTA and FQGNSA. With 1 base clipped from V and 0 bases from J, the junction kept 3 bases outside the gene matches. The CDR3 is 16 amino acids. CDR3: CASSLVAGGYQETQYF. The CDR3 nucleotides read TGTGCCAGCAGCTTAGTCGCGGGGGGGTACCAAGAGACCCAGTACTTC. The full variable domain, its missing parts supplied by reference TRBV7-2 and TRBJ2-5, is GAGVSQSPSNKVTEKGKDVELRCDPISGHTALYWYRQSLGQGLEFLIYFQGNSAPDKSGLPSDRFSAERTGGSVSTLTIQRTQQEDSAVYLCASSLVAGGYQETQYFGPGTRLLVL.

This clone appeared a few times. The chain carries TRBV6-4 and TRBJ2-6, with D hard to call. The CDR3 covers 15 residues. Trimming took off 3 bases at V and 3 bases at J, with 9 bases between the two ends. Germline V gene data show CDR1 as MRHNA and CDR2 as SNTAGT. The CDR3 region has the DNA TGTGCCAGCAGTGATTCGGGTCGTGGGGCCAACGTCCTGACTTTC. Amino acid sequence: CASSDSGRGANVLTF.

This chain joins TRBV5-1 and TRBJ2-7; TRBD2 matches 7 bases. The germline V gene encodes CDR1 SGHRS and CDR2 YFSETQ. The CDR3 is 15 residues long. With 3 bases clipped from V and 2 bases from J, the junction kept 8 bases outside the gene matches. DNA for the CDR3: TGCGCCAGCAGCTCCTCTAGCGGTCTTACCTACGAGCAGTACTTC. It yields the protein CASSSSSGLTYEQYF.

In its sample, this clone was seen a few times. The chain links TRBV6-4 to TRBJ2-1; the D gene is possibly TRBD2 (6 bases). The CDR3 runs 15 residues. Trimming left V 2 bases short and J 0 bases short, with 8 bases between. Germline assignment: CDR1 MRHNA and CDR2 SNTAGT. CDR3 sequence (DNA): TGTGCCAGCAGTGACGCCGGGGGCTCCTACAATGAGCAGTTCTTC. Translation: CASSDAGGSYNEQFF.